The 30 T cell receptor beta chains listed next were all sequenced from one sample in a study of shared T cell receptors in the human thymus. TCRdb keeps only in-frame clones here, not all; method: immunoSEQ multiplex PCR. The table lists roughly 700,000 clones, 70% to 90% of them singletons, with 0.0095% to 0.011% in the top ten. The same data also went into a second study, on human thymus T cells.

Sequenced material: thymocytes. Every receptor here comes from a boy less than two years old with a congenital heart defect.

The CDR3: CATSRRDRVTNEQFF. The CDR3 region has the DNA TGTGCCACCAGCAGACGGGACAGGGTCACGAATGAGCAGTTCTTC. V gene TRBV15 combines with J gene TRBJ2-1; 9 bases are shared with TRBD1. The germline gives CDR1 LNHNV, CDR2 YYDKDF (reference sequence). The CDR3 extends over 15 amino acids. V lost 2 bases and J lost 7; bases outside the gene matches: 6.

V gene TRBV6-4 combines with J gene TRBJ1-5; unclear D gene. This CDR3 spans 13 amino acids. The V and J ends lost 6 bases and 4 bases respectively, with 10 bases between them. Germline values: CDR1 MRHNA, CDR2 SNTAGT. The CDR3 coding sequence is TGTGCCAGCAGCATCGACGGGAATCAGCCCCAGCATTTT. The encoded protein is CASSIDGNQPQHF.

V is TRBV9 and J is TRBJ2-7; D gene unclear. Germline V lookup: CDR1 SGDLS, CDR2 YYNGEE. V lost 4 bases and J lost 2, with 13 bases in between. There are 14 residues in the CDR3. The CDR3 nucleotides read TGTGCCAGCAGCCCCGAGGCACCGACCTACGAGCAGTACTTC. As protein: CASSPEAPTYEQYF.

This chain connects TRBV7-9 to TRBJ1-5, with D uncertain. Trimming removed 1 base from V and 4 bases from J, with 14 bases in between. CDR3 length: 16 amino acids. The germline gives CDR1 SEHNR, CDR2 FQNEAQ (reference sequence). CDR3 nucleotide sequence: TGTGCCAGCAGCTTAGGGGCACCCCACGTGAATCAGCCCCAGCATTTT. Amino acid sequence: CASSLGAPHVNQPQHF.

This chain uses TRBV7-9 with TRBJ2-7, with D perhaps TRBD1 (5 bases). The germline V gene encodes CDR1 SEHNR and CDR2 FQNEAQ (reference sequence). This CDR3 spans 13 amino acids. Trimming removed 4 bases from V and 0 bases from J, with 7 bases in between. This chain's CDR3 is CASSSTASYEQYF. In DNA, the CDR3 is TGTGCCAGCAGCTCGACAGCCTCCTACGAGCAGTACTTC.

The gene calls are TRBV2 and TRBJ2-1; the match to TRBD2 covers 10 bases. CDR3 length: 15 residues. V dropped 7 bases and J dropped 6; count of bases not matched to a gene: 9. Germline V gene lookup returns CDR1 SNHLY and CDR2 FYNNEI. CDR3 DNA: TGTGCCAGCAAGACACAGCGGGAGGGCCTCAATGAGCAGTTCTTC. Protein: CASKTQREGLNEQFF.

The gene calls are TRBV27 and TRBJ2-5; possibly TRBD1 for D (5 bases). Trimming removed 6 bases at V and 4 bases at J, with 18 bases between. The CDR3 totals 15 residues. Germline V gene lookup returns CDR1 MNHEY and CDR2 SMNVEV (reference sequence). CDR3 residues: CASSNSAQDGETQYF. The CDR3 DNA follows: TGTGCCAGCAGCAACTCCGCACAGGACGGAGAGACCCAGTACTTC.

This clone was observed once. The chain joins TRBV4-2 to TRBJ2-7; no reliable D call. CDR1 and CDR2 from the germline V gene are LGHNA and YNFKEQ. This CDR3 contains 15 residues. V lost 1 base, J lost 1 base, and 11 bases lay in between. The CDR3 sequence: CASSQGKTTSYEQYF. As DNA, the CDR3 is TGTGCCAGCAGCCAAGGTAAAACTACGTCCTACGAGCAGTACTTC.

This chain uses TRBV12-5 with TRBJ2-3; the match to TRBD2 covers 8 bases. There are 21 residues in the CDR3. Germline CDR1 LGHNT, CDR2 FRNRAP. The V and J ends lost 0 bases and 6 bases, in that order; junction bases with no gene match: 23. For the CDR3, the DNA is TGTGCTAGTGGTTTGGTACGAGGCAGATACCCCGAACGGGAGGGCCGCGATACGCAGTATTTT. Encoded protein: CASGLVRGRYPEREGRDTQYF. Based on the CDR3 plus reference TRBV12-5 and TRBJ2-3, the full variable domain is DARVTQTPRHKVTEMGQEVTMRCQPILGHNTVFWYRQTMMQGLELLAYFRNRAPLDDSGMPKDRFSAEMPDATLATLKIQPSEPRDSAVYFCASGLVRGRYPEREGRDTQYFGPGTRLTVL.

V usage is TRBV2 and J usage is TRBJ2-2, with TRBD2 matching over 7 bases. CDR1 and CDR2 from the germline V gene are SNHLY and FYNNEI. Trimming removed 2 bases from V and 5 bases from J; junction bases left unmatched: 8. The CDR3 length is 16 residues. Written as DNA, the CDR3 is TGTGCCAGCAGTGAAAGCCATCGGGGAGGGACCGGGGAGCTGTTTTTT. Its translation is CASSESHRGGTGELFF.

The J gene is TRBJ2-3, the V gene TRBV9; D is possibly TRBD1 (6 bases). Trimming removed 4 bases at V and 3 bases at J, with 15 bases between. Germline CDR1 is SGDLS and CDR2 is YYNGEE. This CDR3 comprises 15 residues. The CDR3 DNA sequence: TGTGCCAGCAGCCCTGTGGGGGCGGCGACAGATACGCAGTATTTT. It is translated as CASSPVGAATDTQYF.

The chain has TRBV5-4 and TRBJ2-7; tentatively, D is TRBD2 (5 bases). CDR1 is SGHNT and CDR2 is YYREEE in the germline V gene (reference sequence). CDR3 length: 15 amino acids. V lost 0 bases and J 1 base, leaving 11 bases between the germline ends. CDR3 in amino acids: CASSLGTGNSYEQYF. Written as DNA, the CDR3 is TGTGCCAGCAGCTTGGGGACTGGAAATTCCTACGAGCAGTACTTC. The complete variable domain, with remaining parts taken from reference TRBV5-4 and TRBJ2-7, reads ETGVTQSPTHLIKTRGQQVTLRCSSQSGHNTVSWYQQALGQGPQFIFQYYREEENGRGNFPPRFSGLQFPNYSSELNVNALELDDSALYLCASSLGTGNSYEQYFGPGTRLTVT.

J is TRBJ2-4 and V is TRBV12-5, with a weak D call TRBD2 (7 bases). The CDR3 is 18 residues long. Germline-derived CDR1 and CDR2 are LGHNT and FRNRAP. The V end lost 0 bases, the J end lost 5 bases, and 20 bases lay between the germline ends. The CDR3 region has the DNA TGTGCTAGTGGTTTGGTAGAAGGGGGGGCCCGGGGGCAAAACATTCAGTACTTC. The encoded protein is CASGLVEGGARGQNIQYF.

The chain has TRBV7-6 and TRBJ2-7; D is uncertain. The CDR3 contains 13 residues. V was trimmed by 4 bases and J by 4 bases, leaving 11 bases between them. The germline V gene encodes CDR1 SGHVS and CDR2 FNYEAQ. CDR3 nucleotide sequence: TGTGCCAGCAGCTCCCCTCTGCGGTACGAGCAGTACTTC. It specifies CASSSPLRYEQYF.

The chain has TRBV6-5 and TRBJ2-3, with 13 bases that match TRBD2. The CDR3 consists of 15 residues. V gave up 8 bases and J gave up 8 bases; unmatched junction bases: 10. Germline-derived CDR1 and CDR2 are MNHEY and SVGAGI. Here the CDR3 reads CASGRLAGGWGTQYF. As DNA, the CDR3 is TGTGCCAGCGGGAGACTAGCGGGAGGTTGGGGTACGCAGTATTTT.

Only a few counts were recorded for this clone. The chain links TRBV5-6 to TRBJ2-2; D remains ambiguous. Germline V gene data show CDR1 as SGHDT and CDR2 as YYEEEE. This CDR3 spans 12 amino acids. Trimming stripped 0 bases from V and 5 bases from J, with 2 bases between. The CDR3 sequence: CASSLATGELFF. DNA for the CDR3: TGTGCCAGCAGCTTGGCGACCGGGGAGCTGTTTTTT.

The V call is TRBV2, the J call TRBJ2-3; 9 bases match TRBD1. After removal of 7 bases from V and 1 base from J, the junction contained 3 bases not matched to a gene. CDR3 length equals 14 residues. The germline gives CDR1 SNHLY, CDR2 FYNNEI. The CDR3 here is CASKTGGRTDTQYF. The CDR3, as DNA: TGTGCCAGCAAGACAGGGGGGCGCACAGATACGCAGTATTTT.

The gene calls are TRBV25-1 and TRBJ1-2, with TRBD1 matching 7 bases. Trimming removed 1 base from V and 2 bases from J; junction bases left unmatched: 10. The CDR3 is made up of 17 amino acids. The germline gives CDR1 MGHDK, CDR2 SYGVNS. CDR3 nucleotide sequence: TGTGCCAGCAGTGAATCAACCCCGAAGGGACAGAACTATGGCTACACCTTC. Translating it yields CASSESTPKGQNYGYTF.

This clone was seen a handful of times. V is TRBV29-1 and J is TRBJ2-7; weak D call: TRBD2 (6 bases). The CDR3 runs 12 residues. Per the germline V gene, CDR1 is SQVTM and CDR2 is ANQGSEA. The V gene lost 3 bases and the J gene lost 5 bases, with 11 bases spanning the gap. The chain's CDR3 is CSVEWGRNEQYF. In nucleotides, the CDR3 is TGCAGCGTTGAGTGGGGGAGGAACGAGCAGTACTTC.

This CDR3 reads CASSLGDRDRYEQYF. In nucleotides, the CDR3 is TGTGCCAGCAGCTTGGGGGACAGGGATCGGTACGAGCAGTACTTC. The chain couples TRBV7-3 to TRBJ2-7, with TRBD1 matching over 9 bases. J gave up 4 bases and V 3 bases, and 7 bases lay outside the gene matches. The germline V gene encodes CDR1 SGHTA and CDR2 FQGTGA. The CDR3 extends over 15 amino acids.

V gene TRBV4-2 combines with J gene TRBJ2-7; the match to TRBD1 covers 9 bases. V lost 0 bases, J lost 2 bases, and 8 bases stayed unmatched. Germline CDR1 LGHNA, CDR2 YNFKEQ. CDR3 length: 17 residues. The CDR3 DNA follows: TGTGCCAGCAGCCAAGAGACTCCGGGACAGGGAGCCTACGAGCAGTACTTC. This sequence encodes CASSQETPGQGAYEQYF.

The rearrangement joins TRBV28 to TRBJ2-5, with D perhaps matching TRBD1 (6 bases). The ends were cut back, 3 bases at V and 1 base at J, with 9 bases in the middle. Germline CDR1 is MDHEN and CDR2 is SYDVKM. This CDR3 has 14 residues. The CDR3 region is CASSLGHLQETQYF. The CDR3 bases are TGTGCCAGCAGTTTGGGACACCTCCAAGAGACCCAGTACTTC.

This chain uses TRBV4-1 with TRBJ2-7; 13 bases are shared with TRBD2. Germline-derived CDR1 and CDR2 are MGHRA and YSYEKL. The length of the CDR3 is 19 residues. J was trimmed by 3 bases and V by 0 bases; bases with no gene match: 11. The CDR3 region is CASSQDGTSGTNGFYEQYF. The CDR3 DNA sequence: TGCGCCAGCAGCCAAGATGGGACTAGCGGGACTAACGGGTTCTACGAGCAGTACTTC.

The rearrangement joins TRBV4-3 to TRBJ2-5; 9 positions agree with TRBD1. Germline V gene lookup returns CDR1 LGHNA and CDR2 YSLEER. The CDR3 contains 18 residues. V trimming: 4 bases; J trimming: 5 bases; junction bases outside the gene matches: 17. The CDR3 loop reads CASSLTPGQGKVGETQYF. In nucleotides, the CDR3 is TGCGCCAGCAGCCTTACCCCGGGACAGGGAAAAGTTGGGGAGACCCAGTACTTC.

The chain is built from TRBV6-5 and TRBJ1-5; 8 nucleotides align to TRBD1. The CDR3 loop spans 14 amino acids. With V trimmed by 7 bases and J by 4 bases, 6 bases remained unmatched. Germline assignment: CDR1 MNHEY and CDR2 SVGAGI. The CDR3 here is CASKFTGGNQPQHF. The CDR3 DNA sequence: TGTGCCAGCAAATTTACAGGGGGAAATCAGCCCCAGCATTTT.

J is TRBJ2-5 and V is TRBV10-1, with 7 bases aligning to TRBD1. V was pared by 2 bases and J by 7 bases, with 7 bases of the junction left unmatched. The CDR3 runs to 14 residues. From germline, CDR1 is WNHNN and CDR2 SYGVQD (reference sequence). The DNA of the CDR3 is TGCGCCAGCAGTGAGGCCCAGGGACAGTGGACCCAGTACTTC. This translates into CASSEAQGQWTQYF.

V is TRBV9 and J is TRBJ1-3; D gene uncertain. Trimming took off 3 bases at V and 2 bases at J, with 18 bases between the two ends. CDR1 and CDR2 from the germline V gene are SGDLS and YYNGEE. This CDR3 is built from 17 residues. As DNA, the CDR3 is TGTGCCAGCAGCGAGAGCCTAATAATCGCGACTGGAAACACCATATATTTT. This gives the protein CASSESLIIATGNTIYF.

V gene TRBV27 combines with J gene TRBJ2-6; weak D call: TRBD1 (8 bases). The V and J ends lost 7 bases and 2 bases respectively, with 18 bases between them. There are 17 residues in the CDR3. The germline V gene has CDR1 MNHEY and CDR2 SMNVEV (reference sequence). The CDR3 DNA reads as TGTGCCAGCACCACAGGGGGGGGAAGAACTGGGGCCAACGTCCTGACTTTC. It codes for CASTTGGGRTGANVLTF.

This rearrangement joins TRBV2 to TRBJ2-7, with TRBD2 as a possible D gene (5 bases). Per the germline V gene, CDR1 is SNHLY and CDR2 is FYNNEI. Trimming removed 4 bases at V and 0 bases at J, with 13 bases between. The CDR3 has 15 residues. Here the CDR3 DNA reads TGTGCCAGCAGTGCCCCTAGCTCCAGCTCCTACGAGCAGTACTTC. Amino acids: CASSAPSSSSYEQYF.

The chain joins TRBV21-1 to TRBJ1-5; TRBD1, as called in the table, went unchecked against the DNA. TRBV21-1 is flagged as a pseudogene. The CDR3 runs 16 residues. CDR3 nucleotides: TGTGCCAGCAGCAAAGCGCGACAGGGGGTTTGGCAGCCCCAGCATTTT. Protein product: CASSKARQGVWQPQHF.